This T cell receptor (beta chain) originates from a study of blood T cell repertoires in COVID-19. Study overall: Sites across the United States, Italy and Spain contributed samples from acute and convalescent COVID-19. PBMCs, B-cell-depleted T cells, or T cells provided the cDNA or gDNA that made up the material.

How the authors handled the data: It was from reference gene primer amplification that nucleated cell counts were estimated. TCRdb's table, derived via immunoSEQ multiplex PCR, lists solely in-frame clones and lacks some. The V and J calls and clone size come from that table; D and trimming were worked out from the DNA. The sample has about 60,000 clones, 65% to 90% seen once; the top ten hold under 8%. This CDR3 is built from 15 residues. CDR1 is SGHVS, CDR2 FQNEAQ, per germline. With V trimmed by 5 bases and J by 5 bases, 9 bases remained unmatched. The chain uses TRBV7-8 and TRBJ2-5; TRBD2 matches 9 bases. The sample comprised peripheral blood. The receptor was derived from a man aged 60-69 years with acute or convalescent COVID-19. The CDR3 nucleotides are TGTGCCAGCAGCCCCCGGCCTAGCGGGGCTGAGACCCAGTACTTC. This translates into CASSPRPSGAETQYF.